The 25 T cell receptor beta chains below all came from one sample that was sequenced in a study of cytomegalovirus exposure and HLA in healthy donors. Both 60 Vbeta primers and 13 Jbeta primers went into the PCR. Produced via immunoSEQ multiplex PCR; TCRdb's table is partial and in-frame only. The sample records some 200,000 clones, approximately 88% being singletons. Sequenced sample: PBMCs. These receptors all stem from a boy aged 2-9 years in good health and CMV-seronegative.

This sequence joins TRBV6-5 and TRBJ2-7, with a possible D match to TRBD1 (5 bases). CDR1 and CDR2 (germline): MNHEY, SVGAGI. This CDR3 has 14 residues. The ends were cut back, 5 bases at V and 0 bases at J, with 11 bases in the middle. The CDR3 sequence is CASSRKDSSYEQYF. The CDR3 region has the DNA TGTGCCAGCAGTCGCAAAGACAGCTCCTACGAGCAGTACTTC.

The chain recombines TRBV29-1 with TRBJ2-1; D not resolved. Per germline, CDR1 SQVTM and CDR2 ANQGSEA. The CDR3 is 12 amino acids. V lost 7 bases and J 8 bases, leaving 15 bases between the germline ends. CDR3 residues: CSASSGSYEQFF. The CDR3 DNA reads as TGCAGCGCCTCTAGTGGATCTTATGAGCAGTTCTTC.

V usage is TRBV5-6 and J usage is TRBJ2-4; 9 bases line up with TRBD1. The V gene end was trimmed by 0 bases and the J gene end by 2 bases; junction bases not matched to a gene: 3. The CDR3 loop spans 16 amino acids. Per the germline V gene, CDR1 is SGHDT and CDR2 is YYEEEE. The CDR3 sequence: CASSLVGQGSKNIQYF. The CDR3 bases are TGTGCCAGCAGCTTGGTTGGACAGGGGTCCAAAAACATTCAGTACTTC. Supplemented by reference TRBV5-6 and TRBJ2-4, the full variable domain reads DAGVTQSPTHLIKTRGQQVTLRCSPKSGHDTVSWYQQALGQGPQFIFQYYEEEERQRGNFPDRFSGHQFPNYSSELNVNALLLGDSALYLCASSLVGQGSKNIQYFGAGTRLSVL.

The genes are TRBV5-1 and TRBJ2-1; a weak D match, TRBD1 (6 bases). Trimming pared 2 bases from V and 2 bases from J, leaving 14 bases between. This CDR3 region has 16 residues. Looked up from germline, CDR1 is SGHRS and CDR2 is YFSETQ. The CDR3 loop is CASSFRQVETYNEQFF. CDR3 nucleotides: TGCGCCAGCAGCTTTCGACAGGTGGAAACCTACAATGAGCAGTTCTTC.

DNA of the CDR3: TGTGCCTGGAGTGTAACTACATGGGAGACCCAGTACTTC. It yields the protein CAWSVTTWETQYF. This chain connects TRBV30 to TRBJ2-5; D uncertain. Germline V CDR1 and CDR2: GTSNPN, SVGIG (reference sequence). Between the trimmed V and J ends, which lost 0 bases and 5 bases, there was a span of 10 bases. The CDR3 totals 13 residues. Using reference TRBV30 and TRBJ2-5 for the parts outside the CDR3, the full variable domain is SQTIHQWPATLVQPVGSPLSLECTVEGTSNPNLYWYRQAAGRGLQLLFYSVGIGQISSEVPQNLSASRPQDRQFILSSKKLLLSDSGFYLCAWSVTTWETQYFGPGTRLLVL.

V gene TRBV5-1 combines with J gene TRBJ2-3; D remains unclear. CDR1 is SGHRS and CDR2 is YFSETQ in the germline V gene. CDR3 length: 16 amino acids. Trimming pared 1 base from V and 5 bases from J, leaving 17 bases between. As DNA, the CDR3 is TGCGCCAGCAGCTTGAATTGGGCCGTGGTAGTAGATACGCAGTATTTT. Its protein product is CASSLNWAVVVDTQYF.

This chain joins TRBV6-1 and TRBJ1-5, with D unclear. The CDR3 has 11 residues. Trimming stripped 0 bases from V and 15 bases from J, with 9 bases between. Per germline, CDR1 MNHNS and CDR2 SASEGT. For the CDR3, the DNA is TGTGCCAGCAGTGAAGCCCGGTCTTGGCATTTT. Encoded protein: CASSEARSWHF.

The chain recombines TRBV7-2 with TRBJ2-3; no firm D call. V shed 4 bases and J shed 5 bases, with 4 bases lying between them. CDR3 size: 11 residues. CDR1 and CDR2 from the germline V gene are SGHTA and FQGNSA. The chain's CDR3 is CASSSQDTQYF. Written as DNA, the CDR3 is TGTGCCAGCAGCTCACAAGATACGCAGTATTTT.

The CDR3 DNA is TGTGCCAGCAGCTTTGGGACTAGCGGCTACAATGAGCAGTTCTTC. This codes for CASSFGTSGYNEQFF. The rearrangement links TRBV5-6 to TRBJ2-1; 11 nucleotides align to TRBD2. CDR1 and CDR2 from the germline V gene are SGHDT and YYEEEE. With V trimmed by 2 bases and J by 3 bases, 1 base remained unmatched. The CDR3 loop spans 15 amino acids.

This chain joins TRBV6-5 and TRBJ1-2, with 7 bases identical to TRBD1. Germline values: CDR1 MNHEY, CDR2 SVGAGI. The CDR3 has 13 amino acids. V lost 6 bases, J lost 8 bases, and 9 bases stayed unmatched. CDR3 sequence (DNA): TGTGCCAGCAGCCCCGACAGGGATTACGGCTACACCTTC. It is translated as CASSPDRDYGYTF.

The chain carries TRBV30 and TRBJ2-7, with D perhaps matching TRBD1 (6 bases). The CDR3 is 15 residues long. Between the trimmed V and J ends, which lost 5 bases and 5 bases, there was a span of 22 bases. CDR1 GTSNPN and CDR2 SVGIG come from the germline V gene (reference sequence). CDR3 nucleotides: TGTGCCTGGGTCCGGAGACAGGTTTCAGGGGACGAGCAGTACTTC. The encoded protein is CAWVRRQVSGDEQYF.

The J gene is TRBJ2-7, the V gene TRBV30; 8 bases are a match to TRBD1. Germline V gene lookup returns CDR1 GTSNPN and CDR2 SVGIG (reference sequence). J lost 4 bases, V lost 0 bases, and 5 bases had no gene match. The CDR3 is 14 amino acids. The CDR3 is CAWSVGDRGYEQYF. The CDR3 coding sequence is TGTGCCTGGAGTGTAGGAGACAGGGGATACGAGCAGTACTTC.

The V gene is TRBV2, the J gene TRBJ2-3; TRBD2 aligns across 15 bases. The CDR3 loop spans 16 amino acids. Germline V CDR1 and CDR2: SNHLY, FYNNEI. Unmatched junction bases numbered 4, after V lost 6 bases and J lost 3 bases. DNA for the CDR3: TGTGCCAGCAGCCCTGGGACTAGCGGGAGGACAGATACGCAGTATTTT. Translated: CASSPGTSGRTDTQYF.

V is TRBV5-1 and J is TRBJ2-1; possible D gene TRBD2, 7 bases. The ends were cut back, 4 bases at V and 6 bases at J, with 14 bases in the middle. Germline CDR1 is SGHRS and CDR2 is YFSETQ. This CDR3 comprises 14 residues. The CDR3 nucleotides are TGCGCCAGCAGCGGGGGGGCTACCGCCAATGAGCAGTTCTTC. Translated, it gives CASSGGATANEQFF.

The CDR3 DNA follows: TGTGCCAGCAGTTTTCGCGGGGGGCGGGCTGGCTACACCTTC. Amino acid sequence: CASSFRGGRAGYTF. The chain uses TRBV28 and TRBJ1-2; D possibly corresponds to TRBD1 (6 bases). This CDR3 has 14 amino acids. V dropped 3 bases and J dropped 7 bases, with 15 bases sitting between them. Germline lookup yields CDR1 MDHEN and CDR2 SYDVKM.

Here the CDR3 DNA reads TGTGCCAGCAGTGACCCGACTAGCGGGACTGCAGATACGCAGTATTTT. This sequence encodes CASSDPTSGTADTQYF. This chain links TRBV6-4 with TRBJ2-3; 11 bases agree with TRBD2. CDR1 MRHNA and CDR2 SNTAGT come from the germline V gene. J was trimmed by 4 bases and V by 2 bases; bases with no gene match: 5. CDR3 length: 16 residues.

The chain links TRBV7-9 to TRBJ2-7; 7 bases fit TRBD1. Losses at the gene ends were 8 bases for V and 3 bases for J; bases not matched to a gene: 10. This CDR3 comprises 14 residues. Germline V gene data show CDR1 as SEHNR and CDR2 as FQNEAQ (reference sequence). This CDR3 is CASDPGQSRYEQYF. Here the CDR3 DNA reads TGTGCCAGCGATCCGGGACAGAGCCGCTACGAGCAGTACTTC.

This chain joins TRBV11-2 and TRBJ2-5; 9 bases map to TRBD1. V shed 2 bases, J shed 3 bases, and the junction held 7 bases outside the gene matches. Germline V gene sequence: CDR1 SGHAT, CDR2 FQNNGV. The CDR3 covers 16 residues. The CDR3 is CASSLSGTGREETQYF. Written as DNA, the CDR3 is TGTGCCAGCAGCTTATCAGGGACAGGGAGGGAAGAGACCCAGTACTTC.

The chain uses TRBV6-5 and TRBJ2-5, with D possibly being TRBD1 (6 bases). The J call may be mistaken, given a closer DNA end match to TRBJ2-7. The CDR3 totals 14 residues. Germline CDR1 and CDR2: MNHEY and SVGAGI. The CDR3 region is CASSPGTKTYEQYF. In DNA, the CDR3 is TGTGCCAGCAGCCCCGGGACAAAAACCTACGAGCAGTACTTC.

V usage is TRBV30 and J usage is TRBJ2-3, with 11 bases matching TRBD2. The CDR3 length is 14 residues. V gave up 4 bases and J gave up 3 bases; unmatched junction bases: 3. CDR1 and CDR2 (germline): GTSNPN, SVGIG (reference sequence). CDR3 amino acids: CAWTSGGWTDTQYF. For the CDR3, the DNA is TGTGCCTGGACTAGCGGGGGGTGGACAGATACGCAGTATTTT.

The gene calls are TRBV10-3 and TRBJ1-1; D gene uncertain. Per germline, CDR1 ENHRY and CDR2 SYGVKD. The CDR3 covers 14 residues. Trimming pared 3 bases from V and 1 base from J, leaving 9 bases between. The CDR3 region has the DNA TGTGCCATCAGTGACGAGGGATCGAACACTGAAGCTTTCTTT. As protein: CAISDEGSNTEAFF.

This chain joins TRBV27 and TRBJ2-7; 15 nucleotides match TRBD2. In germline, CDR1 is MNHEY, CDR2 SMNVEV (reference sequence). V trimming: 6 bases; J trimming: 4 bases; junction bases outside the gene matches: 4. This CDR3 has 15 residues. In nucleotides, the CDR3 is TGTGCCAGCAGCTGGACTAGCGGGGGGGAGTACGAGCAGTACTTC. It specifies CASSWTSGGEYEQYF.

This clone has just one count. The chain combines TRBV30 with TRBJ1-5; the D is unclear. The V gene's germline CDR1 is GTSNPN and CDR2 SVGIG (reference sequence). Trimming removed 1 base from V and 4 bases from J, with 11 bases in between. The CDR3 totals 14 residues. Written as DNA, the CDR3 is TGTGCCTGGAGTGAGGTAGACTTTAATCAGCCCCAGCATTTT. Translated, it gives CAWSEVDFNQPQHF.

V and J are TRBV5-1 and TRBJ1-4; the D is unclear. This CDR3 is 15 amino acids long. Germline V gene lookup returns CDR1 SGHRS and CDR2 YFSETQ. With 4 bases removed from V and 3 bases from J, the gap between germline ends came to 13 bases. The CDR3 is CASSVYSLANEKLFF. CDR3 DNA sequence: TGCGCCAGCAGCGTCTACTCTCTTGCTAATGAAAAACTGTTTTTT.

This chain links TRBV20-1 with TRBJ2-2; D gene ambiguous. Germline V lookup: CDR1 DFQATT, CDR2 SNEGSKA (reference sequence). Trimming cost V 5 bases and J 7 bases, with 8 bases left between them. There are 11 residues in the CDR3. In DNA, the CDR3 is TGCAGTGCTTTTTATCGCGGGGAGCTGTTTTTT. It codes for CSAFYRGELFF.